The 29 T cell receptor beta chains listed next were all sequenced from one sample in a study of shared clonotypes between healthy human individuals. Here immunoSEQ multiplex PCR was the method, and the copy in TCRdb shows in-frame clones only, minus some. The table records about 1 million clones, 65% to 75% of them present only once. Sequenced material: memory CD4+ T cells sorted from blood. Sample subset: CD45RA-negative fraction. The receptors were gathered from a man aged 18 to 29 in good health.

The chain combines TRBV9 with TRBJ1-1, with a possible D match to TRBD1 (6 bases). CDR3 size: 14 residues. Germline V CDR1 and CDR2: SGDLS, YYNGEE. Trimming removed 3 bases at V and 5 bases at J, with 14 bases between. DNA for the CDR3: TGTGCCAGCAGCGCGGACAGCCGCAGGACTGAAGCTTTCTTT. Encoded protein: CASSADSRRTEAFF.

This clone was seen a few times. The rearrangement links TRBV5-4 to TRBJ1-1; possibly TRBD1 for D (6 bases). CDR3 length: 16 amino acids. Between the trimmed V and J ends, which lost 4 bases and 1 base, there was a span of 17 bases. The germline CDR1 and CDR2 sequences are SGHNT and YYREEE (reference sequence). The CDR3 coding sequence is TGTGCCAGCAGCCCCCGCGGGGGGCGAGGGAACACTGAAGCTTTCTTT. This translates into CASSPRGGRGNTEAFF.

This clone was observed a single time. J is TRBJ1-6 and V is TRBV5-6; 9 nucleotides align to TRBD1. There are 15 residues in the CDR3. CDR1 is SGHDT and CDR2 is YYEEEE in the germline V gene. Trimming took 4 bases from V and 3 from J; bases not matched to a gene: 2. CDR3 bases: TGTGCCAGCAGCCGACAGGGGGGCTATAATTCACCCCTCCACTTT. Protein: CASSRQGGYNSPLHF.

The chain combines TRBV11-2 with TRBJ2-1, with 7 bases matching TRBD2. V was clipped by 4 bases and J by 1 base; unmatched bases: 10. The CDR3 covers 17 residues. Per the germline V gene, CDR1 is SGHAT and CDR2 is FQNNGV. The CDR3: CASSSGRWEESYNEQFF. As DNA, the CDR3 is TGTGCCAGCAGCTCCGGGAGGTGGGAGGAATCCTACAATGAGCAGTTCTTC.

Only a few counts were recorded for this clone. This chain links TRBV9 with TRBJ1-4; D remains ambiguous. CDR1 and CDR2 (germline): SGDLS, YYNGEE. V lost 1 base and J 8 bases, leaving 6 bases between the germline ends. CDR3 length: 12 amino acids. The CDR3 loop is CASSVKGEKLFF. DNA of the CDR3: TGTGCCAGCAGCGTAAAAGGGGAAAAACTGTTTTTT. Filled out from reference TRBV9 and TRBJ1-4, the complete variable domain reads DSGVTQTPKHLITATGQRVTLRCSPRSGDLSVYWYQQSLDQGLQFLIQYYNGEERAKGNILERFSAQQFPDLHSELNLSSLELGDSALYFCASSVKGEKLFFGSGTQLSVL.

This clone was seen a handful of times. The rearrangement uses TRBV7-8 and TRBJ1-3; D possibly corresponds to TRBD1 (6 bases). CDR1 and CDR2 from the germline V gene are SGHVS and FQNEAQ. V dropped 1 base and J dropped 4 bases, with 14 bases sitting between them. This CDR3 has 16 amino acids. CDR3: CASSLGETGKGNTIYF. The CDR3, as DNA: TGTGCCAGCAGCTTAGGGGAAACAGGGAAAGGAAACACCATATATTTT.

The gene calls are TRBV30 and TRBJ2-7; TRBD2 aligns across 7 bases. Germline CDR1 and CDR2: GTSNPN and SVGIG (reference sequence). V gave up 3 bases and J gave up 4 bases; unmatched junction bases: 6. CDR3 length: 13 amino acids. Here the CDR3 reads CAWSPGLPYEQYF. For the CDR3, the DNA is TGTGCCTGGAGCCCGGGACTACCTTACGAGCAGTACTTC.

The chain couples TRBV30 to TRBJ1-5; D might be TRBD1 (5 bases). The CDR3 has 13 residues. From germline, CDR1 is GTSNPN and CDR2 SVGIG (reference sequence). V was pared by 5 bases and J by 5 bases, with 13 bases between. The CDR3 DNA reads TGTGCCTGGGGGGGAGTGGGGCATCAGCCCCAGCATTTT. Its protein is CAWGGVGHQPQHF.

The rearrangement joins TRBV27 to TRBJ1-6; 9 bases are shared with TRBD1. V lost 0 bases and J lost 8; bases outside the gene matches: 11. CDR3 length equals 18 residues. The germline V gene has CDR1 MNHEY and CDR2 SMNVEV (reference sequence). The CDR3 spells CASSLSIGAGTGYSPLHF. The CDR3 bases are TGTGCCAGCAGTTTATCGATAGGGGCCGGGACAGGGTATTCACCCCTCCACTTT.

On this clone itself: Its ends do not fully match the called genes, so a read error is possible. CDR3 DNA sequence: TGTGCTAGCAGCTTAGGGCAGTCCGAGACCCAGTACTTC. This translates into CASSLGQSETQYF. This chain connects TRBV7-7 to TRBJ2-5, with no clear D. CDR3 size: 13 residues. Germline CDR1 reads SSHAT; CDR2 reads FNYEAQ (reference sequence).

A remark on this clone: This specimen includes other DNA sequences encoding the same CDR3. In DNA, the CDR3 is TGTGCCAGCTCACGGGACCAAGAGACCCAGTACTTC. This codes for CASSRDQETQYF. The chain carries TRBV18 and TRBJ2-5; D not resolved. CDR3 size: 12 residues. The V end was cut by 4 bases, the J end by 0 bases, with 3 bases between. Germline V gene data show CDR1 as KGHSH and CDR2 as LQKENI.

CDR3 sequence (DNA): TGTGCCGGCCAACAGGGCCCCAGTCAGCCCCAGCATTTT. It codes for CAGQQGPSQPQHF. V is TRBV2 and J is TRBJ1-5, with a tentative D call TRBD1 (6 bases). The germline gives CDR1 SNHLY, CDR2 FYNNEI. With 11 bases removed from V and 6 bases from J, the gap between germline ends came to 17 bases. The CDR3 runs to 13 residues.

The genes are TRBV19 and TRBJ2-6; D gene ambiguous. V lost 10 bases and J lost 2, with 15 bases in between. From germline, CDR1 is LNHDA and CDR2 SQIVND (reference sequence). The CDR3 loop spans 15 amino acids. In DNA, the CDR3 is TGTGCCACCCACTTCGGAAGGGCTGGGGCCAACGTCCTGACTTTC. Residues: CATHFGRAGANVLTF.

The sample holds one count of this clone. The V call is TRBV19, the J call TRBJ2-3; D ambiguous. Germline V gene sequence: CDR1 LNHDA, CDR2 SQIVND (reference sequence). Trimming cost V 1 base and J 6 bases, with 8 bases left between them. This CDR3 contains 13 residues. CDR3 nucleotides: TGTGCCAGTAGTATAGGCCTCTTCGATACGCAGTATTTT. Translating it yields CASSIGLFDTQYF. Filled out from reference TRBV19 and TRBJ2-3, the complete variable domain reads DGGITQSPKYLFRKEGQNVTLSCEQNLNHDAMYWYRQDPGQGLRLIYYSQIVNDFQKGDIAEGYSVSREKKESFPLTVTSAQKNPTAFYLCASSIGLFDTQYFGPGTRLTVL.

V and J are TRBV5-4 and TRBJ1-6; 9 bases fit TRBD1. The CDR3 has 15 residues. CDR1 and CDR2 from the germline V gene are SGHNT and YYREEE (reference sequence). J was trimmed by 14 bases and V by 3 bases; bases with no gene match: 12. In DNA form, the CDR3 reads TGTGCCAGCAGCTCCCCGGGACAGGGATTTGGCACCCTCCACTTT. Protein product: CASSSPGQGFGTLHF.

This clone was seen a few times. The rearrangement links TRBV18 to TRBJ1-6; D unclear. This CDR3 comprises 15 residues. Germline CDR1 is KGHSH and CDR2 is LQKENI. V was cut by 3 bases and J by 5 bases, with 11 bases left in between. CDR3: CASSPNGLNNSPLHF. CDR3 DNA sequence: TGTGCCAGCTCACCCAATGGGCTTAATAATTCACCCCTCCACTTT. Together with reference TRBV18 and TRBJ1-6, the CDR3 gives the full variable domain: NAGVMQNPRHLVRRRGQEARLRCSPMKGHSHVYWYRQLPEEGLKFMVYLQKENIIDESGMPKERFSAEFPKEGPSILRIQQVVRGDSAAYFCASSPNGLNNSPLHFGNGTRLTVT.

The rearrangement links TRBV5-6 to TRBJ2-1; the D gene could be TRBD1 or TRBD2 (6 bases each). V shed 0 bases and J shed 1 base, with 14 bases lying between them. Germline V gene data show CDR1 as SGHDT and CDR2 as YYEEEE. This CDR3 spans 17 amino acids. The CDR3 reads CASSLVGGRNSYNEQFF. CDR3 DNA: TGTGCCAGCAGCTTGGTAGGGGGGCGCAATTCCTACAATGAGCAGTTCTTC.

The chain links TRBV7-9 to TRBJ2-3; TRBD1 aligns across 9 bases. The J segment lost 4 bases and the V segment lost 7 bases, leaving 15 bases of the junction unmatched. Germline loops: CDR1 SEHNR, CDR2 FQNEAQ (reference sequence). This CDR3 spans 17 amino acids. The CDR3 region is CASNQGYRGLGADTQYF. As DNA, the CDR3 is TGTGCCAGCAACCAGGGCTACAGGGGGCTTGGCGCAGATACGCAGTATTTT.

The CDR3 region is CASIRYGYTF. In nucleotides, the CDR3 is TGTGCCAGCATCCGCTATGGCTACACCTTC. J is TRBJ1-2 and V is TRBV28, with unresolved D. The CDR3 totals 10 residues. Per germline, CDR1 MDHEN and CDR2 SYDVKM. The germline V and J ends were trimmed by 7 bases and 4 bases, with 4 bases remaining between them.

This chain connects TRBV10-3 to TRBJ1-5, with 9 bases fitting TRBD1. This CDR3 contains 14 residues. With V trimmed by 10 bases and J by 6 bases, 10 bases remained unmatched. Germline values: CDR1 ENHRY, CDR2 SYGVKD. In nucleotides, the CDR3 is TGTGCCACACGGACAGGGGTGGATTTTCAGCCCCAGCATTTT. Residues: CATRTGVDFQPQHF.

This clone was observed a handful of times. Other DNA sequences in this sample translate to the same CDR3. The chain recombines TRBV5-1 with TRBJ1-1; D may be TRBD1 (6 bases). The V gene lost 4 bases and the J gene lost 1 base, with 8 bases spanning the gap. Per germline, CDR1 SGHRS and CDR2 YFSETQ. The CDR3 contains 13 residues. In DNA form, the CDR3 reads TGCGCCAGCAGCGCACAGGGGAACACTGAAGCTTTCTTT. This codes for CASSAQGNTEAFF.

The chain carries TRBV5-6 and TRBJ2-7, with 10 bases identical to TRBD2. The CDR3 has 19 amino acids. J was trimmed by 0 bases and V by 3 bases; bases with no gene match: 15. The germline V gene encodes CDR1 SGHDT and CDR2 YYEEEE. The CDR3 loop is CASSWGWSSGGFRSYEQYF. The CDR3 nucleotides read TGTGCCAGCAGCTGGGGGTGGTCTAGCGGGGGATTCCGCTCCTACGAGCAGTACTTC.

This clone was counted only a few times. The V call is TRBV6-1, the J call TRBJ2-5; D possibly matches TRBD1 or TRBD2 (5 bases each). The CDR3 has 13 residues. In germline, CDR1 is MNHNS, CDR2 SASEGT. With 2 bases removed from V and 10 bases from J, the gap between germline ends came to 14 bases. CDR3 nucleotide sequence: TGTGCCAGCAGTGAACAAGGGGACGCACGCCAGTACTTC. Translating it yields CASSEQGDARQYF.

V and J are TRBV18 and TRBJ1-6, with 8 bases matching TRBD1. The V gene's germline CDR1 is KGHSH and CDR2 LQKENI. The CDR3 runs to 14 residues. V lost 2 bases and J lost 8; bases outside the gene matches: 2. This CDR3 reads CASSPSTGDSPLHF. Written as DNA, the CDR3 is TGTGCCAGCTCACCATCGACAGGGGATTCACCCCTCCACTTT. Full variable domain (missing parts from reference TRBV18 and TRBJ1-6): NAGVMQNPRHLVRRRGQEARLRCSPMKGHSHVYWYRQLPEEGLKFMVYLQKENIIDESGMPKERFSAEFPKEGPSILRIQQVVRGDSAAYFCASSPSTGDSPLHFGNGTRLTVT.

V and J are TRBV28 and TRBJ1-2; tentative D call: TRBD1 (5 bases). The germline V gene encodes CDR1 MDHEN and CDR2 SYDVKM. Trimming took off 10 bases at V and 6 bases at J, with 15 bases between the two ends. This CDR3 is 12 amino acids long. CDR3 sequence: CAISGVYHGYTF. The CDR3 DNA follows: TGTGCCATCTCGGGGGTATACCATGGCTACACCTTC.

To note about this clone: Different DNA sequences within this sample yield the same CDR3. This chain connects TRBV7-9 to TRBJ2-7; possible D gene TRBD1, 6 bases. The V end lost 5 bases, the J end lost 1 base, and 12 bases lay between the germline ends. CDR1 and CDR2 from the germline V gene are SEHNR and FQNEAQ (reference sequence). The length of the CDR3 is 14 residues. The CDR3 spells CASSPPGASYEQYF. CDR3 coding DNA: TGTGCCAGCAGCCCACCAGGGGCGTCCTACGAGCAGTACTTC.

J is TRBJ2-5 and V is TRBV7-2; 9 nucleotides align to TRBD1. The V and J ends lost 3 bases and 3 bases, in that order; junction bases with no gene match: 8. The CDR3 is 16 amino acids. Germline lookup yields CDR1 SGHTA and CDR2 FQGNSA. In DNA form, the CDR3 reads TGTGCCAGCAGCTTGCTGGGACAGGGAGGGAAAGAGACCCAGTACTTC. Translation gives CASSLLGQGGKETQYF.

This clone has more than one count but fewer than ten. In DNA form, the CDR3 reads TGTGCCAGCAGCGTCAGGGCGAACACTGAAGCTTTCTTT. It yields the protein CASSVRANTEAFF. V usage is TRBV9 and J usage is TRBJ1-1; D is perhaps TRBD1 (5 bases). Trimming took off 2 bases at V and 1 base at J, with 6 bases between the two ends. The CDR3 is 13 residues long. Germline CDR1 is SGDLS and CDR2 is YYNGEE.

The CDR3 region is CASSFDLRQPQHF. Written as DNA, the CDR3 is TGTGCCAGCAGTTTCGATCTGAGACAGCCCCAGCATTTT. The chain is built from TRBV28 and TRBJ1-5, with D uncertain. V was shortened by 3 bases and J by 7 bases, with 10 bases between the two germline ends. Germline-derived CDR1 and CDR2 are MDHEN and SYDVKM. The CDR3 contains 13 residues.